These 10 T cell receptor beta chains share one sample of origin, sequenced in a study of Ad26.COV2.S vaccination and SARS-CoV-2 variants. Regarding treatment: approximately 18 received Ad26.COV2.S at low or high dose, single or two shots; five or six received placebo; per-sample allocation not given. Sampling occurred on day 63 after the first vaccine or placebo injection. Only in-frame clones appear in the TCRdb table, and some are missing; sequencing was by immunoSEQ multiplex PCR. The sample lists 350,000 to 500,000 clones; about 92% were seen once. Sample: peripheral blood, taken in a trial of Ad26.COV2.S vaccine versus placebo. The receptor source for this set is a person aged 18 to 65 who received the Ad26.COV2.S COVID-19 vaccine or a placebo.

The chain employs TRBV7-2 and TRBJ2-3; possible D gene TRBD2, 5 bases. CDR3 length: 15 residues. V lost 2 bases and J lost 0, with 9 bases in between. CDR1 SGHTA and CDR2 FQGNSA come from the germline V gene. DNA of the CDR3: TGTGCCAGCAGCTTATCGAGGGCTAGCACAGATACGCAGTATTTT. Amino acid sequence: CASSLSRASTDTQYF. The complete variable domain, with remaining parts taken from reference TRBV7-2 and TRBJ2-3, reads GAGVSQSPSNKVTEKGKDVELRCDPISGHTALYWYRQSLGQGLEFLIYFQGNSAPDKSGLPSDRFSAERTGGSVSTLTIQRTQQEDSAVYLCASSLSRASTDTQYFGPGTRLTVL.

The V call is TRBV7-3, the J call TRBJ2-1; TRBD1 aligns across 8 bases. Germline V gene lookup returns CDR1 SGHTA and CDR2 FQGTGA. The CDR3 has 14 residues. The J segment lost 9 bases and the V segment lost 5 bases, leaving 9 bases of the junction unmatched. The CDR3 region has the DNA TGTGCCAGCAGCGCCACCGGACAGGGAACTGAGCAGTTCTTC. Translating it yields CASSATGQGTEQFF.

This chain joins TRBV19 and TRBJ2-5; TRBD1 agrees at 9 bases. After removal of 1 base from V and 5 bases from J, the junction contained 8 bases not matched to a gene. The CDR3 consists of 16 residues. Germline values: CDR1 LNHDA, CDR2 SQIVND (reference sequence). CDR3 region: CASSIVGTGNAETQYF. In DNA, the CDR3 is TGTGCCAGTAGTATAGTTGGGACAGGGAATGCGGAGACCCAGTACTTC.

J is TRBJ2-3 and V is TRBV27, with D perhaps matching TRBD2 (6 bases). This CDR3 comprises 16 residues. Looked up from germline, CDR1 is MNHEY and CDR2 is SMNVEV (reference sequence). Trimming pared 5 bases from V and 0 bases from J, leaving 15 bases between. The CDR3 DNA follows: TGTGCCAGCAGTCCTCCTGAGACTAGTAGCACAGATACGCAGTATTTT. It codes for CASSPPETSSTDTQYF.

The gene calls are TRBV7-3 and TRBJ2-3; 8 bases fit TRBD1. Germline CDR1 is SGHTA and CDR2 is FQGTGA. The CDR3 spans 15 residues. The V and J ends lost 0 bases and 7 bases, in that order; junction bases with no gene match: 6. The CDR3 sequence is CASSLTSGQEYTQYF. The CDR3 coding sequence is TGTGCCAGCAGCTTAACGTCGGGACAGGAATATACGCAGTATTTT.

The chain uses TRBV7-9 and TRBJ2-3, with TRBD2 identical over 10 bases. This CDR3 spans 15 amino acids. CDR1 is SEHNR, CDR2 FQNEAQ, per germline (reference sequence). After removal of 7 bases from V and 1 base from J, the junction contained 5 bases not matched to a gene. The CDR3 region has the DNA TGTGCCAGCAACGCAGGACTAGCGGGCACAGATACGCAGTATTTT. The encoded protein is CASNAGLAGTDTQYF.

The table lists this clone with a few counts. J is TRBJ2-2 and V is TRBV5-5; D is ambiguous. Trimming shortened V by 4 bases and J by 0 bases, and 10 bases separated the two germline ends. CDR1 is SGHKS, CDR2 YYEKEE, per germline (reference sequence). The CDR3 is made up of 15 amino acids. The DNA for the CDR3 is TGTGCCAGCAGCGGCAGTAGGTCGAACACCGGGGAGCTGTTTTTT. Translating gives CASSGSRSNTGELFF.

V and J are TRBV2 and TRBJ2-6; 8 bases are shared with TRBD2. Germline CDR1 is SNHLY and CDR2 is FYNNEI. The V segment lost 6 bases and the J segment 0 bases; nucleotides outside the gene matches: 4. The CDR3 runs to 16 residues. The CDR3 coding sequence is TGTGCCAGCAGGATTAGCGGGGACTCTGGGGCCAACGTCCTGACTTTC. Protein sequence: CASRISGDSGANVLTF.

This clone has just a few counts. The chain recombines TRBV7-9 with TRBJ2-2; 9 nucleotides agree with TRBD1. CDR3 length: 18 residues. The germline gives CDR1 SEHNR, CDR2 FQNEAQ (reference sequence). J lost 2 bases, V lost 4 bases, and 11 bases had no gene match. The CDR3 DNA follows: TGTGCCAGCAGCTACGGTACAGGGGGCACTAGAAACACCGGGGAGCTGTTTTTT. Translated, it gives CASSYGTGGTRNTGELFF.

This clone was counted once. The chain employs TRBV7-9 and TRBJ2-7; D possibly corresponds to TRBD2 (6 bases). In germline, CDR1 is SEHNR, CDR2 FQNEAQ (reference sequence). This CDR3 has 15 residues. V dropped 5 bases and J dropped 5 bases, with 19 bases sitting between them. This CDR3 is CASSGGTGLSHEQYF. The CDR3 DNA follows: TGTGCCAGCAGCGGAGGGACGGGCCTATCCCACGAGCAGTACTTC.